The 16 T cell receptor beta chains below come from one sample, sequenced in a study of shared clonotypes between healthy human individuals. The protocol was immunoSEQ multiplex PCR, while the TCRdb copy is restricted to in-frame clones and leaves out a portion. The sample has around 2.1 million clones, about 92% seen once. Terminally differentiated effector memory CD45RA+ cells were excluded from the naive CD8 cells, which were CD45RO-negative and positively selected for CCR7. Sequencing was carried out using naive CD8+ T cells from PBMCs. Receptors were obtained from a man aged 18 to 30 in good health. Some clones in this sample may be carry-over from other donors' samples.

In this sample, this clone turned up once. The chain combines TRBV6-5 with TRBJ2-7, with 9 bases identical to TRBD2. The CDR3 is made up of 15 amino acids. Germline CDR1 MNHEY, CDR2 SVGAGI. The trim removed 10 bases at V and 4 bases at J, leaving 14 bases unmatched. CDR3 sequence: CATLPRREGIYEQYF. In DNA, the CDR3 is TGTGCCACCTTACCAAGGCGGGAGGGCATTTACGAGCAGTACTTC.

The J gene is TRBJ2-7, the V gene TRBV6-5, with 7 positions matching TRBD2. The junction had 9 bases not matched to a gene; V was cut back by 7 bases and J by 0 bases. Germline assignment: CDR1 MNHEY and CDR2 SVGAGI. This CDR3 has 15 residues. For the CDR3, the DNA is TGTGCCAGCAACCCGTTGGGGGGGAACTCCTACGAGCAGTACTTC. Its translation: CASNPLGGNSYEQYF.

This chain connects TRBV6-1 to TRBJ2-7; tentative D call: TRBD2 (6 bases). Germline V CDR1 and CDR2: MNHNS, SASEGT. The CDR3 is 15 amino acids. Trimming removed 6 bases at V and 2 bases at J, with 17 bases between. CDR3 residues: CASRTLGGMTYEQYF. For the CDR3, the DNA is TGTGCCAGCAGGACGCTGGGCGGGATGACCTACGAGCAGTACTTC.

With respect to this clone: This CDR3 is also generated by other DNA sequences in the sample. The V gene is TRBV7-8, the J gene TRBJ1-1, with D unresolved. The CDR3 spans 14 residues. The V end was cut by 5 bases, the J end by 1 base, with 11 bases between. CDR1 and CDR2 (germline): SGHVS, FQNEAQ. CDR3 coding DNA: TGTGCCAGCAGCCTTGGACGGGGGAACACTGAAGCTTTCTTT. As protein: CASSLGRGNTEAFF. Filled out from reference TRBV7-8 and TRBJ1-1, the complete variable domain reads GAGVSQSPRYKVAKRGQDVALRCDPISGHVSLFWYQQALGQGPEFLTYFQNEAQLDKSGLPSDRFFAERPEGSVSTLKIQRTQQEDSAVYLCASSLGRGNTEAFFGQGTRLTVV.

The chain is built from TRBV4-1 and TRBJ2-4, with D tentatively TRBD1 or TRBD2 (5 bases each). CDR3 size: 15 residues. Germline CDR1 MGHRA, CDR2 YSYEKL. V was cut by 7 bases and J by 0 bases, with 13 bases left in between. The CDR3 coding sequence is TGCGCCAGCAAACCGGGACCCCTAGCCAAAAACATTCAGTACTTC. Its protein is CASKPGPLAKNIQYF.

The chain recombines TRBV7-2 with TRBJ1-3; D gene unclear. The CDR3 spans 14 residues. CDR1 is SGHTA and CDR2 is FQGNSA in the germline V gene. Between the trimmed V and J ends, which lost 1 base and 0 bases, there was a span of 4 bases. CDR3 protein: CASSLDSSGNTIYF. The DNA for the CDR3 is TGTGCCAGCAGCTTAGATAGCTCTGGAAACACCATATATTTT.

In regard to this clone: The same CDR3 can be traced to other DNA sequences in this sample. This chain uses TRBV7-2 with TRBJ2-7; unclear D gene. The CDR3 contains 13 residues. Germline CDR1 and CDR2: SGHTA and FQGNSA. V lost 5 bases, J lost 0 bases, and 8 bases lay in between. The CDR3 DNA reads TGTGCCAGCAGCCCCTCCCTCTCCTACGAGCAGTACTTC. It codes for CASSPSLSYEQYF.

V usage is TRBV7-6 and J usage is TRBJ2-5, with 11 nucleotides matching TRBD1. The CDR3 runs 18 residues. The junction had 15 bases not matched to a gene; V was cut back by 4 bases and J by 5 bases. CDR1 SGHVS and CDR2 FNYEAQ come from the germline V gene. The CDR3 DNA follows: TGTGCCAGCAGCTCACTAATACAGGACAGGGGGCCGGTGGAGACCCAGTACTTC. Translated: CASSSLIQDRGPVETQYF. The full variable domain, rest sourced from reference TRBV7-6 and TRBJ2-5, is GAGVSQSPRYKVTKRGQDVALRCDPISGHVSLYWYRQALGQGPEFLTYFNYEAQQDKSGLPNDRFSAERPEGSISTLTIQRTEQRDSAMYRCASSSLIQDRGPVETQYFGPGTRLLVL.

This chain links TRBV19 with TRBJ2-1; 7 nucleotides line up with TRBD2. Germline V CDR1 and CDR2: LNHDA, SQIVND (reference sequence). The CDR3 totals 16 residues. V was clipped by 5 bases and J by 4 bases; unmatched bases: 11. In DNA, the CDR3 is TGTGCCAGTAGTCCCACTCTGATCGGGGGGTACAATGAGCAGTTCTTC. This gives the protein CASSPTLIGGYNEQFF. Supplemented by reference TRBV19 and TRBJ2-1, the full variable domain reads DGGITQSPKYLFRKEGQNVTLSCEQNLNHDAMYWYRQDPGQGLRLIYYSQIVNDFQKGDIAEGYSVSREKKESFPLTVTSAQKNPTAFYLCASSPTLIGGYNEQFFGPGTRLTVL.

The chain links TRBV10-3 to TRBJ1-1; D is unclear. CDR1 and CDR2 from the germline V gene are ENHRY and SYGVKD. The CDR3 runs to 13 residues. V lost 0 bases and J lost 6, with 8 bases in between. CDR3 amino acids: CAISESTGSEAFF. The DNA for the CDR3 is TGTGCCATCAGTGAGTCGACCGGGTCTGAAGCTTTCTTT.

The genes are TRBV28 and TRBJ1-2; a possible D gene is TRBD1 (6 bases). CDR1 and CDR2 (germline): MDHEN, SYDVKM. CDR3 length equals 13 residues. The germline V and J ends were trimmed by 7 bases and 6 bases, with 15 bases remaining between them. The CDR3 sequence is CASTFLAGDGYTF. CDR3 coding DNA: TGTGCCAGCACCTTCCTTGCAGGGGATGGCTACACCTTC.

The rearrangement uses TRBV2 and TRBJ2-5, with TRBD1 matching over 7 bases. Per germline, CDR1 SNHLY and CDR2 FYNNEI. This CDR3 region has 13 residues. The V segment lost 11 bases and the J segment 4 bases; nucleotides outside the gene matches: 10. The CDR3 DNA reads TGTGCCGGTAGAGGGGGCTTGGGAGAGACCCAGTACTTC. Translated: CAGRGGLGETQYF.

The CDR3 here is CASSSALHYEQYF. Written as DNA, the CDR3 is TGTGCCAGTAGTTCCGCCCTCCATTACGAGCAGTACTTC. This sequence joins TRBV19 and TRBJ2-7; the D is unclear. Trimming removed 5 bases from V and 4 bases from J, with 12 bases in between. The germline gives CDR1 LNHDA, CDR2 SQIVND (reference sequence). There are 13 residues in the CDR3.

This rearrangement joins TRBV27 to TRBJ2-2; D unclear. CDR3 length: 12 residues. Trimming took off 7 bases at V and 6 bases at J, with 9 bases between the two ends. Germline V gives CDR1 MNHEY, CDR2 SMNVEV (reference sequence). The CDR3 DNA is TGTGCCAGCAAAAAAAAGCCCGGGGAGCTGTTTTTT. Translating it yields CASKKKPGELFF.

The rearrangement joins TRBV7-9 to TRBJ2-7; a possible D gene is TRBD1 (6 bases). Per the germline V gene, CDR1 is SEHNR and CDR2 is FQNEAQ (reference sequence). CDR3 length equals 14 residues. V dropped 7 bases and J dropped 2 bases, with 15 bases sitting between them. The CDR3 nucleotides read TGTGCCAGCAACTCCGGACAGAAGCCCTACGAGCAGTACTTC. This codes for CASNSGQKPYEQYF.

The rearrangement links TRBV28 to TRBJ2-7, with TRBD2 matching 10 bases. This CDR3 region has 15 residues. Germline CDR1 is MDHEN and CDR2 is SYDVKM. Losses at the gene ends were 6 bases for V and 2 bases for J; bases not matched to a gene: 7. CDR3 in amino acids: CASRRLLAGPYEQYF. CDR3 nucleotide sequence: TGTGCCAGCAGACGCCTACTAGCGGGACCCTACGAGCAGTACTTC.